The T cell receptor beta chain under discussion was sequenced for a study of monozygotic twins with inflammatory bowel disease (dated by TCRdb to between 2018 and 2021). Background for the entire study: In total, around 28 monozygotic twin pairs made up the full study: 19 Danish pairs, all IBD-discordant, plus nine German pairs, of which four were IBD-concordant and five were IBD-discordant. The search for disease-associated traits relied mainly on comparing, within discordant pairs, IBD patients with their genetically identical healthy co-twins. Each individual had, on average, about 151 000 unique TCRalpha sequences and 181 000 unique TCRbeta sequences available for analysis. The paper as a whole reports these results and caveats: The results gave no support for a single strong signal or clonotype linked to IBD. Fewer clonotypes were shared with other individuals by IBD patients than by healthy twins, most markedly in patients showing signs of disease activity. Concordant and discordant twins showed no difference in repertoire similarity, possibly because of limited statistical power. Background noise and inter-individual variability may have been introduced into the repertoires by the differing immunosuppressive treatments among patients. The analysis was unable to tell different T cell subtypes apart. A decrease in TCRbeta repertoire diversity, as measured by inverse Simpson index, was observed in IBD patients compared with their healthy co-twins.

The method behind the library was 5' RACE. Preparation of each TCR library used roughly 3.5 ug of total RNA. cDNA was synthesized with SMARTScribe reverse transcriptase in eight separate reactions per sample. During cDNA synthesis, template switching introduced unique molecular identifiers that contained a 6-nucleotide sample barcode. TCRalpha and TCRbeta cDNA was amplified by two nested PCRs of 16 and 9 cycles, with bead purification after each PCR. Before amplification, the cDNA was treated with uracil DNA-glycosylase and purified using the QIAquick PCR purification kit. The second PCR was the step at which Illumina TruSeq-compatible adapters and sample-specific barcodes were added. TapeStation and Qubit were used to check library quality and concentration, and roughly 4.8 ng of each library went into the pool. The pooled libraries were sequenced with 2 x 100 bp reads and custom sequencing primers on an Illumina HiSeq2500 single-index Rapid Run. In the authors' own workflow: MiGEC version 1.2.6 was used for UMI-based consensus assembly, which corrected PCR and sequencing errors. MiXCR version 2.1.1 handled V(D)J alignment, clonotype assembly and CDR3 extraction. To normalise gene usage, clonotype sharing and MAIT/NKT TCR abundance, the analysis used the top 1000, 10 000 and 20 000 clonotypes per sample. After downsampling to 27 000 UMIs, diversity was calculated as the inverse Simpson index using the vegan R package. Statistical testing used paired Mann-Whitney U tests on the discordant twin pairs and applied Benjamini-Hochberg correction for multiple testing. TCRdb reprocessed the reads, reporting each CDR3 protein sequence once and no DNA. These V and J calls derive from TCRdb rather than the authors' analysis. The table for this sample records 150,000 to 200,000 distinct CDR3 sequences. Over 2.5% of the sample lies in the top ten.

About this clonotype: Its antigen target is currently unknown.

The CDR3 measures 17 amino acids from cysteine to phenylalanine. The DNA is unrecorded. CDR1 SGHRS and CDR2 YFSETQ are derived from the germline V gene. From each donor, an approximately 2.5 ml peripheral blood sample was collected into PAXgene tubes and stored at -80 degrees C. Without T cell sorting, total RNA was isolated from whole blood using the PAXgene blood miRNA kit on an automated QIAcube. Peripheral blood from monozygotic twin pairs who were concordant or discordant for inflammatory bowel disease underwent deep TCRalpha and TCRbeta repertoire profiling using unique molecular barcoding. For every twin pair, smoking habits were documented, and each individual was categorised as a current, former or never smoker.

The rearrangement joined TRBV5-1 to TRBJ1-3; TCRdb picks TRBD1, but there is no DNA to check that call. Material for sequencing was blood. The clonotype originates from a human donor with ulcerative colitis or Crohn's disease, or a healthy co-twin of an affected twin (not recorded which). The CDR3 here reads CASSPIQDGAGGNTIYF.